Below, one TCR beta chain is given with its context. This CDR3 region has 16 residues. Germline trimming cut 1 base from V and 4 bases from J; bases unmatched to any gene: 2. Germline-derived CDR1 and CDR2 are SGHTA and FQGNSA. The source of the sample is a study of T cell changes during pregnancy in multiple sclerosis. Only in-frame clones appear in the TCRdb table, and some are missing; sequencing was by immunoSEQ multiplex PCR. The sample includes approximately 80,000 clones, 94% of them seen just once. The clonotype was recovered from a female donor in good health, enrolled as a control in a pregnancy study. The chain links TRBV7-2 to TRBJ2-1; 12 bases map to TRBD2. The sequences come from peripheral blood, collected in the second trimester of pregnancy. CDR3 region: CASSLVTSGSYNEQFF. CDR3 nucleotide sequence: TGTGCCAGCAGCTTAGTGACTAGCGGGAGTTACAATGAGCAGTTCTTC.